The clone carrying this T cell receptor beta chain was picked up a small number of times. Antigen unknown. Each CDR3 protein is one row after TCRdb ran MiXCR on the RACE reads. The sample consists of approximately 72,000 distinct CDR3 sequences, more than 9.5% of them appearing once. The data stem from a study of human T cells and chemical hapten exposure. Findings and caveats of the study: TCRs exceeding a frequency of 1 in 1000 stayed unchanged under DPC sensitization. Expanded TCRs were compared with controls, and the expanded TCRs formed significantly more large CDR3 similarity clusters. Donor immune responses may differ from healthy people's, since all donors had alopecia.

The time point is: patch test 3, about 24 weeks after DPC sensitization. Treatment: therapeutic diphenylcyclopropenone sensitization with weekly scalp DPC. The study extracted total RNA from unfractionated whole blood. Trimming took off 4 bases at V and 4 bases at J, with 13 bases between the two ends. Germline lookup yields CDR1 MNHEY and CDR2 SVGEGT. This CDR3 spans 14 amino acids. Sequenced material: whole blood, taken in connection with sensitization to the hapten diphenylcyclopropenone (DPC). This clonotype originated in a woman in her fifties or sixties with alopecia areata. Some clones in this sample may be carry-over from other donors' samples. The J gene is TRBJ2-5, the V gene TRBV6-2 or TRBV6-3; D perhaps matches TRBD2 (5 bases). CDR3 region: CASSFPPGLETQYF. Here the CDR3 DNA reads TGTGCCAGCAGTTTCCCTCCGGGATTAGAGACCCAGTACTTC.